The 31 T cell receptor beta chains presented below share a single source sample, sequenced in a study of T cells in tuberculosis. Profiled with immunoSEQ multiplex PCR; TCRdb holds only in-frame clones, not every one. The table lists 70,000 to 95,000 clones, around 90% of them singletons. Cells were sorted from thawed PBMC rested overnight and stained with GMM-loaded CD1B tetramer, viability dye and anti-CD3. The CD1B tetramers carried C32 glucose monomycolate purified from Rhodococcus equi. Input material: CD1b-GMM tetramer-negative cells sorted from PBMCs. These receptors came from an adult woman with latent tuberculosis.

This clone is a singleton in its sample. The CDR3 reads CASSLTRDRDNEQFF. Here the CDR3 DNA reads TGTGCCAGCAGCTTAACTCGGGACAGGGATAATGAGCAGTTCTTC. V usage is TRBV11-3 and J usage is TRBJ2-1, with 9 bases fitting TRBD1. The CDR3 consists of 15 residues. V was clipped by 2 bases and J by 7 bases; unmatched bases: 6. Germline lookup yields CDR1 SGHNT and CDR2 YENEEA.

This clone has only a few counts. CDR3 DNA: TGTGCCAGCAGTGAAGCGCGGACAGCTGTCGGTGGCTACACCTTC. This translates into CASSEARTAVGGYTF. The chain is built from TRBV6-1 and TRBJ1-2; possible D gene TRBD1, 6 bases. In germline, CDR1 is MNHNS, CDR2 SASEGT. Trimming took 0 bases from V and 7 from J, leaving 15 bases between them. The length of the CDR3 is 15 residues.

Note on this clone: One end of the junction is discordant with germline, which a read error may explain. The rearrangement uses TRBV9 and TRBJ2-1, with 9 positions matching TRBD1. The CDR3 is 14 residues long. Germline CDR1 SGDLS, CDR2 YYNGEE. Here the CDR3 reads CASTVGTGRFEQFF. Written as DNA, the CDR3 is TGTGCCAGCACCGTAGGGACAGGGCGCTTTGAGCAGTTCTTC.

V gene TRBV6-6 combines with J gene TRBJ2-3; D unresolved. The length of the CDR3 is 12 residues. Trimming took off 4 bases at V and 2 bases at J, with 4 bases between the two ends. CDR1 and CDR2 from the germline V gene are MNHNY and SVGAGI (reference sequence). The CDR3 bases are TGTGCCAGCAGTTCTTACACAGATACGCAGTATTTT. Translation gives CASSSYTDTQYF.

V gene TRBV5-1 combines with J gene TRBJ2-2, with D possibly being TRBD1 (6 bases). In germline, CDR1 is SGHRS, CDR2 YFSETQ. Trimming pared 1 base from V and 4 bases from J, leaving 11 bases between. CDR3 length: 15 amino acids. The CDR3 spells CASSLRTDSTGELFF. The CDR3 DNA reads as TGCGCCAGCAGCTTGCGGACAGACTCCACCGGGGAGCTGTTTTTT.

The chain combines TRBV5-6 with TRBJ2-1, with D tentatively TRBD2 (6 bases). Germline V CDR1 and CDR2: SGHDT, YYEEEE. V lost 1 base and J lost 15, with 17 bases in between. This CDR3 contains 13 residues. DNA of the CDR3: TGTGCCAGCAGCTTGAGTGGGACTCCCTTAGGGTTCTTC. Its translation is CASSLSGTPLGFF.

This chain uses TRBV4-2 with TRBJ1-1; no definite D call. The length of the CDR3 is 14 residues. Germline V gene lookup returns CDR1 LGHNA and CDR2 YNFKEQ. V was clipped by 6 bases and J by 0 bases, with 11 bases between them. The CDR3 region has the DNA TGTGCCAGCAGAGAGTCGCTAATGAACACTGAAGCTTTCTTT. Protein: CASRESLMNTEAFF.

V gene TRBV4-3 combines with J gene TRBJ2-1; 7 bases align to TRBD1. This CDR3 spans 16 amino acids. Germline CDR1 reads LGHNA; CDR2 reads YSLEER. V was pared by 3 bases and J by 5 bases, with 10 bases of the junction left unmatched. As DNA, the CDR3 is TGCGCCAGCAGCCAGGAAGACAGGGAATGGGACAATGAGCAGTTCTTC. It encodes CASSQEDREWDNEQFF.

The gene calls are TRBV30 and TRBJ1-2; the D gene is possibly TRBD1 (5 bases). This CDR3 comprises 11 residues. Germline V gene sequence: CDR1 GTSNPN, CDR2 SVGIG (reference sequence). Trimming took off 8 bases at V and 7 bases at J, with 14 bases between the two ends. The CDR3 reads CAKYGTRGYTF. The CDR3 DNA is TGTGCCAAGTATGGGACTCGTGGCTACACCTTC.

The chain links TRBV19 to TRBJ1-2; TRBD1 agrees at 9 bases. Germline values: CDR1 LNHDA, CDR2 SQIVND (reference sequence). J gave up 4 bases and V 9 bases, and 9 bases lay outside the gene matches. This CDR3 has 14 amino acids. The DNA for the CDR3 is TGTGCCAGCAGCAAACCGGGACAGGGCTATGGCTACACCTTC. Translating gives CASSKPGQGYGYTF.

CDR3 nucleotide sequence: TGTGCCAGTAGAAGACTAGCGGGGGGGCGTAATTGGAAAGATACGCAGTATTTT. Translated, it gives CASRRLAGGRNWKDTQYF. V and J are TRBV19 and TRBJ2-3; 14 bases match TRBD2. The CDR3 consists of 18 residues. V lost 6 bases and J lost 5; bases outside the gene matches: 13. In germline, CDR1 is LNHDA, CDR2 SQIVND (reference sequence).

The chain couples TRBV5-1 to TRBJ2-1; D call uncertain. There are 12 residues in the CDR3. The germline CDR1 and CDR2 sequences are SGHRS and YFSETQ. The V end was cut by 8 bases, the J end by 4 bases, with 10 bases between. This CDR3 is CASSQEYNEQFF. In DNA, the CDR3 is TGCGCCAGTTCTCAGGAATACAATGAGCAGTTCTTC.

The gene calls are TRBV21-1 and TRBJ1-5. TRBV21-1 is described as a pseudogene. This CDR3 contains 16 residues. CDR3 coding DNA: TGTGCCAGCAGCAAAGAAGGGAGGGAGGGAGATCAGCCCCAGCATTTT. Its protein product is CASSKEGREGDQPQHF.

The chain carries TRBV5-1 and TRBJ2-7; 11 nucleotides line up with TRBD1. This CDR3 comprises 14 residues. The ends lost 0 bases at V and 5 bases at J; junction bases unmatched: 1. Looked up from germline, CDR1 is SGHRS and CDR2 is YFSETQ. The CDR3 spells CASSLGTGGDEQYV. CDR3 bases: TGCGCCAGCAGCTTGGGGACAGGGGGCGACGAGCAGTACGTC.

The chain links TRBV28 to TRBJ2-1; tentatively, D is TRBD1 (5 bases). Trimming removed 5 bases from V and 4 bases from J, with 6 bases in between. The germline V gene encodes CDR1 MDHEN and CDR2 SYDVKM. The CDR3 spans 12 residues. The CDR3 region has the DNA TGTGCCAGCAGTGACAGATACAATGAGCAGTTCTTC. Its protein product is CASSDRYNEQFF. The entire variable domain, with the rest obtained from reference TRBV28 and TRBJ2-1, is as follows: DVKVTQSSRYLVKRTGEKVFLECVQDMDHENMFWYRQDPGLGLRLIYFSYDVKMKEKGDIPEGYSVSREKKERFSLILESASTNQTSMYLCASSDRYNEQFFGPGTRLTVL.

V and J are TRBV21-1 and TRBJ1-6; the tabulated D call, TRBD1, remains unverified against the DNA. TRBV21-1 is given as a pseudogene. The CDR3 has 15 amino acids. The CDR3 region has the DNA TGTGCCAGCAGCCGGGACAGGGGGCAGTCTTCACCCCTCCACTTT. This sequence encodes CASSRDRGQSSPLHF.

The chain combines TRBV6-1 with TRBJ1-4; 10 bases align to TRBD1. V shed 3 bases and J 8 bases; nucleotides not matched to a gene: 12. Germline V gene lookup returns CDR1 MNHNS and CDR2 SASEGT. There are 17 residues in the CDR3. CDR3 nucleotide sequence: TGTGCCAGCAGTGATTTGGGACAGGGGCGCGGGGAAGAAAAACTGTTTTTT. Amino acids: CASSDLGQGRGEEKLFF.

V gene TRBV4-1 combines with J gene TRBJ2-5; 8 nucleotides align to TRBD1. This CDR3 comprises 15 residues. Germline loops: CDR1 MGHRA, CDR2 YSYEKL. J was trimmed by 2 bases and V by 0 bases; bases with no gene match: 2. In nucleotides, the CDR3 is TGCGCCAGCAGCCAAGAGACAGGGGAGCAAGAGACCCAGTACTTC. Its protein is CASSQETGEQETQYF.

This rearrangement joins TRBV13 to TRBJ1-3; D gene uncertain. Per the germline V gene, CDR1 is PRHDT and CDR2 is FYEKMQ (reference sequence). V lost 5 bases and J 4 bases, leaving 9 bases between the germline ends. CDR3 length equals 13 residues. DNA for the CDR3: TGTGCCAGCAGCGAGACGAGGGGAAACACCATATATTTT. It encodes CASSETRGNTIYF.

The chain recombines TRBV19 with TRBJ2-7; maybe TRBD2 (6 bases). Germline V gives CDR1 LNHDA, CDR2 SQIVND (reference sequence). The CDR3 runs 12 residues. V gave up 6 bases and J gave up 4 bases, with 10 bases separating them. The CDR3 DNA follows: TGTGCCAGTAGCGCGGGGAGTTACGAGCAGTACTTC. Protein sequence: CASSAGSYEQYF.

This chain uses TRBV5-1 with TRBJ2-3; TRBD2 is a possible D gene (6 bases). V was cut by 5 bases and J by 2 bases, with 12 bases left in between. Germline V gene lookup returns CDR1 SGHRS and CDR2 YFSETQ. The CDR3 has 14 residues. The CDR3 region is CASRFWRDTDTQYF. DNA for the CDR3: TGCGCCAGCAGATTTTGGCGGGACACAGATACGCAGTATTTT.

V usage is TRBV10-3 and J usage is TRBJ2-2, with D perhaps TRBD1 (6 bases). The V and J ends lost 2 bases and 3 bases respectively, with 7 bases between them. Germline CDR1 ENHRY, CDR2 SYGVKD. The CDR3 spans 14 residues. The DNA of the CDR3 is TGTGCCATCAGTGAGCCAGGGGACACCGGGGAGCTGTTTTTT. This gives the protein CAISEPGDTGELFF.

This rearrangement joins TRBV7-9 to TRBJ2-5; D remains unclear. The V end was cut by 4 bases, the J end by 5 bases, with 2 bases between. The CDR3 is made up of 10 amino acids. Germline V gene data show CDR1 as SEHNR and CDR2 as FQNEAQ (reference sequence). The CDR3 protein is CASSSETQYF. Here the CDR3 DNA reads TGTGCCAGCAGCTCGGAGACCCAGTACTTC.

V gene TRBV5-6 combines with J gene TRBJ2-3, with 14 bases aligning to TRBD2. V dropped 0 bases and J dropped 4; count of bases not matched to a gene: 7. This CDR3 region has 18 residues. Germline V gene sequence: CDR1 SGHDT, CDR2 YYEEEE. The CDR3 DNA reads as TGTGCCAGCAGCTTGGGACTAGCGGGGGGGCCTTTTTCAGATACGCAGTATTTT. Protein sequence: CASSLGLAGGPFSDTQYF.

The chain is built from TRBV11-2 and TRBJ2-3; D unresolved. The V end was cut by 6 bases, the J end by 5 bases, with 6 bases between. CDR1 is SGHAT, CDR2 FQNNGV, per germline. The CDR3 sequence is 11 residues long. As DNA, the CDR3 is TGTGCCAGCAGGCGTCAAGATACGCAGTATTTT. It encodes CASRRQDTQYF.

This clone was seen only a few times. The gene calls are TRBV12-5 and TRBJ1-5, with 8 nucleotides matching TRBD1. Germline CDR1 reads LGHNT; CDR2 reads FRNRAP. CDR3 length equals 14 residues. V dropped 5 bases and J dropped 5; count of bases not matched to a gene: 5. The CDR3 DNA reads TGTGCTAGTGGTCCCGACAGGGGTGATCAGCCCCAGCATTTT. It translates to CASGPDRGDQPQHF. Full variable domain (missing parts from reference TRBV12-5 and TRBJ1-5): DARVTQTPRHKVTEMGQEVTMRCQPILGHNTVFWYRQTMMQGLELLAYFRNRAPLDDSGMPKDRFSAEMPDATLATLKIQPSEPRDSAVYFCASGPDRGDQPQHFGDGTRLSIL.

The chain combines TRBV9 with TRBJ2-4; 7 nucleotides agree with TRBD2. Germline CDR1 and CDR2: SGDLS and YYNGEE. The CDR3 has 14 amino acids. The junction had 10 bases not matched to a gene; V was cut back by 4 bases and J by 9 bases. CDR3 residues: CASSSKLANGIQYF. CDR3 in DNA: TGTGCCAGCAGCTCCAAACTAGCGAACGGCATTCAGTACTTC.

This clone was counted between two and nine times. The rearrangement uses TRBV19 and TRBJ1-3, with D possibly being TRBD1 (5 bases). Between the trimmed V and J ends, which lost 9 bases and 0 bases, there was a span of 15 bases. This CDR3 region has 15 residues. Germline V CDR1 and CDR2: LNHDA, SQIVND (reference sequence). CDR3 in amino acids: CASSYSGNSGNTIYF. DNA for the CDR3: TGTGCCAGCTCGTATTCAGGGAACTCTGGAAACACCATATATTTT.

This clone was seen only a few times. The chain uses TRBV27 and TRBJ1-1; 11 bases agree with TRBD1. V lost 2 bases to trimming and J lost 5 bases; unmatched junction nucleotides: 1. The CDR3 loop spans 14 amino acids. The germline CDR1 and CDR2 sequences are MNHEY and SMNVEV (reference sequence). The CDR3 here is CASSLGTGGTEAFF. The CDR3 coding sequence is TGTGCCAGCAGTTTAGGGACAGGGGGAACTGAAGCTTTCTTT.

The chain has TRBV28 and TRBJ1-2; D is undetermined. The germline gives CDR1 MDHEN, CDR2 SYDVKM. The V end was cut by 3 bases, the J end by 1 base, with 9 bases between. This CDR3 has 14 amino acids. The CDR3 spells CASSLYADNYGYTF. CDR3 DNA: TGTGCCAGCAGTTTGTATGCGGATAACTATGGCTACACCTTC.

The gene calls are TRBV4-2 and TRBJ2-1, with 10 bases aligning to TRBD2. The CDR3 has 18 residues. From germline, CDR1 is LGHNA and CDR2 YNFKEQ. V lost 5 bases to trimming and J lost 0 bases; unmatched junction nucleotides: 10. Here the CDR3 reads CASSSETSGSSSYNEQFF. In DNA form, the CDR3 reads TGTGCCAGCAGCTCCGAGACTAGCGGGTCGAGCTCCTACAATGAGCAGTTCTTC.